The following is a T cell receptor beta chain sequence with its context. In terms of age and location, participants ranged from about 18 to 100 years and lived in about 25 US areas. Donors were grouped by their self-reported clinical history. For recovered donors of Cohort 3, there were two negative PCRs, clearance, or symptom resolution. These data are taken from a study of blood T cell repertoires in COVID-19. Looked up from germline, CDR1 is SEHNR and CDR2 is FQNEAQ (reference sequence). The CDR3 extends over 12 amino acids. Trimming at V came to 9 bases and at J to 9 bases, leaving 8 bases not matched to a gene. Authors' data handling: Estimated nucleated cell counts came from reference gene primer amplification. The method was immunoSEQ multiplex PCR; TCRdb's version includes in-frame clones alone and lacks a portion of them. D and trimming were read from the DNA, whereas the V and J calls and clone size are those reported in that table. The data show roughly 160,000 clones, with roughly 84% seen just once and 13% held by the top ten.

The sequenced sample consisted of PBMCs or T cells enriched from blood (not recorded which). The V and J genes are TRBV7-9 and TRBJ2-1; 7 nucleotides agree with TRBD2. The TCR comes from a woman aged 60 to 75 who had recovered from COVID-19. CDR3: CASRREGAEQFF. CDR3 nucleotide sequence: TGTGCCAGTCGAAGGGAGGGAGCTGAGCAGTTCTTC.